Below are 3 T cell receptor beta chains sequenced from a single sample in a study of blood T cell repertoires in COVID-19. The assay was immunoSEQ multiplex PCR, and TCRdb's table has in-frame clones only and misses some. The sample shows more than 250,000 clones, more than 85% of them seen only once. Source material: PBMCs or T cells enriched from blood (not recorded which). Receptor source: a woman aged 30 to 39 who had recovered from COVID-19.

The chain links TRBV28 to TRBJ2-1, with D possibly matching TRBD2 (6 bases). Germline values: CDR1 MDHEN, CDR2 SYDVKM. V lost 5 bases and J lost 0, with 11 bases in between. This CDR3 has 15 amino acids. The CDR3 loop reads CASSIAESSYNEQFF. As DNA, the CDR3 is TGTGCCAGCAGTATAGCGGAAAGCTCCTACAATGAGCAGTTCTTC. The full variable domain, rest sourced from reference TRBV28 and TRBJ2-1, is DVKVTQSSRYLVKRTGEKVFLECVQDMDHENMFWYRQDPGLGLRLIYFSYDVKMKEKGDIPEGYSVSREKKERFSLILESASTNQTSMYLCASSIAESSYNEQFFGPGTRLTVL.

The rearrangement joins TRBV5-8 to TRBJ1-1, with D perhaps TRBD1 (6 bases). The CDR3 runs 16 residues. Trimming took 6 bases from V and 4 from J, leaving 22 bases between them. CDR1 is SGHTS, CDR2 YDEGEE, per germline. Written as DNA, the CDR3 is TGTGCCAGCACCACGAACGGGGGGGCCTCTTTCACTGAAGCTTTCTTT. Protein product: CASTTNGGASFTEAFF.

This chain uses TRBV9 with TRBJ2-1, with 7 bases that match TRBD2. This CDR3 has 12 residues. J lost 9 bases, V lost 3 bases, and 3 bases had no gene match. The germline V gene encodes CDR1 SGDLS and CDR2 YYNGEE. The CDR3 region is CASSGTSFEQFF. For the CDR3, the DNA is TGTGCCAGCAGCGGGACTAGTTTTGAGCAGTTCTTC.